This record looks at one T cell receptor (beta chain) sequence and its context. Its antigen remains unknown. TCRdb keeps only in-frame clones here, not all; method: immunoSEQ multiplex PCR. Among roughly 150,000 clones listed, roughly 96% were seen once. This sample is part of a study of cytomegalovirus exposure and HLA in healthy donors. Study as a whole: The approximately 710 first-cohort repertoires and the 95 to 150 validation repertoires shared the same platform, a later analysis reported.

Study results and caveats: The study put some 150 TCR beta chains on its list as cytomegalovirus-associated.

V lost 6 bases to trimming and J lost 6 bases; unmatched junction nucleotides: 6. There are 15 residues in the CDR3. The germline CDR1 and CDR2 sequences are MNHNS and SASEGT. The rearrangement links TRBV6-1 to TRBJ2-3; 13 bases fit TRBD2. This sequence originates from a woman aged 18 to 35 in good health and CMV-seronegative. Material: PBMCs. CDR3 sequence: CASRLAGGITDTQYF. As DNA, the CDR3 is TGTGCCAGCAGACTAGCGGGGGGGATCACGGATACGCAGTATTTT.